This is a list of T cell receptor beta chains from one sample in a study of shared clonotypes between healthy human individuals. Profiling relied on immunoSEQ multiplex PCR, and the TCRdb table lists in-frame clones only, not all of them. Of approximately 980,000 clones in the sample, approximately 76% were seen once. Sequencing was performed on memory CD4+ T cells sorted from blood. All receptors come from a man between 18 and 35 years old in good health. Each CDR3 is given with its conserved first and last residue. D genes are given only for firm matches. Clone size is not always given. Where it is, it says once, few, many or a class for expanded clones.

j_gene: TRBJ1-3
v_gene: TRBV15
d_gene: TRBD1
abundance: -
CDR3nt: TGTGCCACCAGCACCTACACACAGGGGTATGGAAACACCATATATTTT
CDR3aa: CATSTYTQGYGNTIYF

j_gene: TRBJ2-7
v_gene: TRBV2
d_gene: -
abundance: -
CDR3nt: TGTGCCAGCAGTGCCCCTCCGGGACACCTCAATAACGAGCAGTACTTC
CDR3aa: CASSAPPGHLNNEQYF

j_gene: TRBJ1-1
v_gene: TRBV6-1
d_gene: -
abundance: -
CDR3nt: TGTGCCAGCAGTGCACCGGGGGGCAGGACTGAAGCTTTCTTT
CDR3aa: CASSAPGGRTEAFF

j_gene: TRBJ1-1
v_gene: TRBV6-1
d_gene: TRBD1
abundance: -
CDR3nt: TGTGCCAGCAGTGAAGACGATCGGACAGGGGGTACTGAAGCTTTCTTT
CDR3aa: CASSEDDRTGGTEAFF

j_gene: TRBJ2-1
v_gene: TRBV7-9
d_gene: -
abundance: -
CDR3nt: TGTGCCAGCAGCTTAGTAGGGGATTACAATGAGCAGTTCTTC
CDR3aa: CASSLVGDYNEQFF

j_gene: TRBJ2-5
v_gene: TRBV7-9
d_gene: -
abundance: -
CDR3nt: TGTGCCAGCAGCTTTGCCGAGACCCAGTACTTC
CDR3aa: CASSFAETQYF

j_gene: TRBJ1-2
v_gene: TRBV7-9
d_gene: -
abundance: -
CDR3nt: TGTGCCAGCAGCTTAGGCGGGCAGACTGCTCCCTCCTTC
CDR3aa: CASSLGGQTAPSF

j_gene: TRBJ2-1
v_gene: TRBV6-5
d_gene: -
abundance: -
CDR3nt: TGTGCCAGCAGTAGGGACTGGAGGAATGAGCAGTTCTTC
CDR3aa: CASSRDWRNEQFF

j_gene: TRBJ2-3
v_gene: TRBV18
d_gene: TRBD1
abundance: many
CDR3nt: TGTGCCAGCTCGACAGGGAAATCAGATACGCAGTATTTT
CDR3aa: CASSTGKSDTQYF

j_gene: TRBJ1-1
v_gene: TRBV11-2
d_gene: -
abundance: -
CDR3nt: TGTGCCAGCAGCCTGAAGGGGGTGGTTACTGAAGCTTTCTTT
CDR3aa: CASSLKGVVTEAFF

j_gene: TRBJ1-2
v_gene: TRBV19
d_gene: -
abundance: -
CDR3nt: TGTGCCAGTACCCCGAGCGACAGGAAACATGGCTACACCTTC
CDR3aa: CASTPSDRKHGYTF

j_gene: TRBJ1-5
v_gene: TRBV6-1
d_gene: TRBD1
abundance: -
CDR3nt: TGTGCCAGCAGTGGGGGACAGTATAGCAATCAGCCCCAGCATTTT
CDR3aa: CASSGGQYSNQPQHF

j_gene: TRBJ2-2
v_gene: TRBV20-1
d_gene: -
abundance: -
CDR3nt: TGCAGTGCCAGGGGCACCGGGGAGCTGTTTTTT
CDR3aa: CSARGTGELFF

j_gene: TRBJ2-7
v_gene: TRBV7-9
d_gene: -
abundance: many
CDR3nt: TGTGCCAGCACCGAACAGGGTGCCCCTACCTACGAGCAGTACTTC
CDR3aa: CASTEQGAPTYEQYF

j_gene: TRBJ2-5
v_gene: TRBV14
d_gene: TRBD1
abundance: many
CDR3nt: TGTGCCAGCAGCCCCCGGCAGGGGGTGGGGGAGACCCAGTACTTC
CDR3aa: CASSPRQGVGETQYF

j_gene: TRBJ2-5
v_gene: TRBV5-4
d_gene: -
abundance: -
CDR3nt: TGTGCCAGCAGCTCGAACCCCTACAGGGCCTTACAAGAGACCCAGTACTTC
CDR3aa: CASSSNPYRALQETQYF

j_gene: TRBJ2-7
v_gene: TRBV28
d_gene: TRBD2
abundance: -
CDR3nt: TGTGCCAGCAGTTTAAACGGGGGGATCTACGAGCAGTACTTC
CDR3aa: CASSLNGGIYEQYF

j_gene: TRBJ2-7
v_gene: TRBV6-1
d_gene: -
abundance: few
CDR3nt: TGTGCCAGCACCCCCGAGGGCGGACTTGGAGGCGAGCAGTACTTC
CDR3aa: CASTPEGGLGGEQYF

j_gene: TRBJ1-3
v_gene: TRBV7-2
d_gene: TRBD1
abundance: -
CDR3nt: TGTGCCAGTCGGGCCAGTGGGACAGTTATTGGAAACACCATATATTTT
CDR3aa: CASRASGTVIGNTIYF

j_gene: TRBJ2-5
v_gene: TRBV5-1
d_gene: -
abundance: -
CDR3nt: TGCGCCAGCAGCTTGGGGCCAATCCAAGAGACCCAGTACTTC
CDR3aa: CASSLGPIQETQYF

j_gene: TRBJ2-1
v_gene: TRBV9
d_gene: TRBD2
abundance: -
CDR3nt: TGTGCCAGCAGCAAAGGACTAGCGGGGGGGCCGAGGAATGAGCAGTTCTTC
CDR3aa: CASSKGLAGGPRNEQFF

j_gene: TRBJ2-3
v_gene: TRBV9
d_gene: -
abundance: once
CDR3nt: TGTGCCAGCAGCGGAGTGATAGATACGCAGTATTTT
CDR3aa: CASSGVIDTQYF

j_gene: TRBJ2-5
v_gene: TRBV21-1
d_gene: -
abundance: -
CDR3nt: TGTGCCCGCTACAGCCGGGGAATGGCAGTTTGGGGAGAGACCCAGTACTTC
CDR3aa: CARYSRGMAVWGETQYF

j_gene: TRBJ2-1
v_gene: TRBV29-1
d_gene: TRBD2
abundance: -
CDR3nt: TGCAGCGCTACTAGCGCGGATGAGCAGTTCTTC
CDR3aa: CSATSADEQFF

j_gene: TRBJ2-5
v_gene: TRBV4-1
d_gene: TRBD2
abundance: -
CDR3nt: TGCGCCAGCAGCCAGTATCGGGGAGGGGTTTCTGTGGAGACCCAGTACTTC
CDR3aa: CASSQYRGGVSVETQYF

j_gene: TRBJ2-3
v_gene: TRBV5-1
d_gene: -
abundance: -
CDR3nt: TGCGCCAGCAGCTTAGGGACATTAGCCTTGTATAGCACAGATACGCAGTATTTT
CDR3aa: CASSLGTLALYSTDTQYF

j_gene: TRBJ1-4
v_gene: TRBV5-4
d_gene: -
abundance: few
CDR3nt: TGTGCCAGCAGCTTGGAACAGGGAGCTAATGAAAAACTGTTTTTT
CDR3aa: CASSLEQGANEKLFF

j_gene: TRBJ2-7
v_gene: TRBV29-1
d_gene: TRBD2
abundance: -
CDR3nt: TGCAGCGTGACCTTACTAGCGGGGAGATACGAGCAGTACTTC
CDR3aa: CSVTLLAGRYEQYF

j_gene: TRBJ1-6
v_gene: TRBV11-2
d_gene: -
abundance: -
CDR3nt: TGTGCCAGCAGCCCCCCCGGGTTGAGCAATTCACCCCTCCACTTT
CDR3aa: CASSPPGLSNSPLHF

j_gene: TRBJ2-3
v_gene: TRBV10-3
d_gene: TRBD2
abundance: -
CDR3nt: TGTGCCATCAGTGTTGTTAACCAGCGGGACAGCACAGATACGCAGTATTTT
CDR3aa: CAISVVNQRDSTDTQYF

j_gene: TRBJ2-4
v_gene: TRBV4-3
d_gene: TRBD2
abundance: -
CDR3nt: TGCGCCAGCAGCCAAGATCGGGGGGGAAGCGACTTAGCCAAAAACATTCAGTACTTC
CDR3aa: CASSQDRGGSDLAKNIQYF